A selection of T cell receptor beta chains follows, all from one sample in a study of CD8+CD57+ T cells in acquired aplastic anemia. TCRdb reprocessed the reads with MiXCR, giving one entry per CDR3 protein. This sample has 220,000 or so distinct CDR3 sequences, with 60% to 80% found just once. The specimen sequenced was sorted CD4+, CD8+, or CD8+CD57+ T cells (not recorded which) from PBMCs. These receptors originate from a human donor with aplastic anemia. The CDR3 runs from the conserved cysteine through the conserved F or W.

j_call: TRBJ1-5; v_call: TRBV7-8; cdr3_aa: CATGGGNQPQHF
j_call: TRBJ1-1; v_call: TRBV6-6; cdr3_aa: CASTFLGTEAFF
j_call: TRBJ2-7; v_call: TRBV29-1; cdr3_aa: CSVDGTGTELGLREQYF
j_call: TRBJ2-5; v_call: TRBV7-9; cdr3_aa: CASSLERWETQYF
j_call: TRBJ2-3; v_call: TRBV2; cdr3_aa: CASLGARNTDTQYF
j_call: TRBJ2-5; v_call: TRBV25-1; cdr3_aa: CASSQQIPETQYF
j_call: TRBJ1-2; v_call: TRBV5-1; cdr3_aa: CASSLAGGTYGYTF
j_call: TRBJ1-6; v_call: TRBV30; cdr3_aa: CAWSVGFSRASPLHF
j_call: TRBJ2-1; v_call: TRBV20-1; cdr3_aa: CSARGDISYNEQFF
j_call: TRBJ2-3; v_call: TRBV2; cdr3_aa: CAPAAGGFADTQYF
j_call: TRBJ2-7; v_call: TRBV24-1; cdr3_aa: CATSDPRRTGNYEQYF
j_call: TRBJ2-7; v_call: TRBV7-9; cdr3_aa: CASSSSGTSTYEQYF
j_call: TRBJ2-7; v_call: TRBV12-3/TRBV12-4; cdr3_aa: CASSAWDRVGEQYF
j_call: TRBJ1-2; v_call: TRBV10-3; cdr3_aa: CAISESPGSYGYTF
j_call: TRBJ2-7; v_call: TRBV12-3/TRBV12-4; cdr3_aa: CASSSQNAHYEQYF
j_call: TRBJ2-1; v_call: TRBV7-8; cdr3_aa: CASSLVTFSYNEQFF
j_call: TRBJ2-3; v_call: TRBV24-1; cdr3_aa: CATSDSRMADTQYF
j_call: TRBJ2-5; v_call: TRBV24-1; cdr3_aa: CATSDGASGMKTQYF
j_call: TRBJ2-1; v_call: TRBV5-5; cdr3_aa: CASSQGTSGTHEQFF
j_call: TRBJ1-3; v_call: TRBV9; cdr3_aa: CASSGNTIYF
j_call: TRBJ2-1; v_call: TRBV2; cdr3_aa: CASSSGTRGEQFF
j_call: TRBJ1-6; v_call: TRBV20-1; cdr3_aa: CSASPSKGTGQGGNSPLHF
j_call: TRBJ1-4; v_call: TRBV7-2; cdr3_aa: CASSRTETGEKLFF
j_call: TRBJ1-2; v_call: TRBV11-2; cdr3_aa: CASSFGNYGYTF
j_call: TRBJ1-2; v_call: TRBV7-9; cdr3_aa: CASSDSAYGYTF
j_call: TRBJ2-5; v_call: TRBV15; cdr3_aa: CATSRDYYSQETQYF
j_call: TRBJ1-2; v_call: TRBV20-1; cdr3_aa: CSARVGLTGGYTF
j_call: TRBJ2-2; v_call: TRBV7-8; cdr3_aa: CASSLTGQGRTGELFF
j_call: TRBJ2-3; v_call: TRBV10-1; cdr3_aa: CPSITANWADTQYF
j_call: TRBJ1-3; v_call: TRBV7-8; cdr3_aa: CASSPVQSGNTIYF
j_call: TRBJ1-4; v_call: TRBV20-1; cdr3_aa: CSARQKGQNEKLFF
j_call: TRBJ2-7; v_call: TRBV19; cdr3_aa: CASSLQPGQGITYEQYF
j_call: TRBJ2-7; v_call: TRBV20-1; cdr3_aa: CSAQMDRGQQYF
j_call: TRBJ1-2; v_call: TRBV29-1; cdr3_aa: CSVEWAGGFGYGYTF
j_call: TRBJ2-1; v_call: TRBV2; cdr3_aa: CASSLLATEQFF
j_call: TRBJ2-1; v_call: TRBV7-2; cdr3_aa: CASIPFRLGHNEQFF
j_call: TRBJ1-2; v_call: TRBV2; cdr3_aa: CASSDFRSENYGYTF
j_call: TRBJ2-3; v_call: TRBV25-1; cdr3_aa: CASSEFASGRAPDTQYF
j_call: TRBJ2-1; v_call: TRBV7-9; cdr3_aa: CASSRTSGGIYNEQFF
j_call: TRBJ2-3; v_call: TRBV2; cdr3_aa: CATERHFLADTQYF
j_call: NA; v_call: TRBV11-3; cdr3_aa: CASGDYNEQFF
j_call: TRBJ1-2; v_call: TRBV7-9; cdr3_aa: CASSQGRDRGGYTF
j_call: TRBJ2-7; v_call: TRBV5-1; cdr3_aa: CASRSGQGSYEQYF
j_call: TRBJ2-2; v_call: TRBV5-1; cdr3_aa: CASSYGRGAHTGELFF
j_call: TRBJ2-5; v_call: TRBV20-1; cdr3_aa: CSASREETQYF
j_call: TRBJ2-7; v_call: TRBV20-1; cdr3_aa: CGARERGTSSPTEQYF